This TCR beta chain was sequenced in a study of T cell responses to AZD1222 COVID-19 vaccine (dated by TCRdb to about 2021). In the study overall: Because spike-specific TCR depth and breadth did not differ between the two schedules, AZD1222 recipients who got a second dose at roughly 4 weeks were pooled with those who got a second dose at roughly 12 weeks. Trial participants were enrolled by age into subgroups of 18-55, 56-69 and 70-plus years, and roughly 160, 29 and 62 TCR-sequenced participants, respectively, were included in these subgroups. A total of just over 230 trial participants underwent TCR sequencing, of whom roughly 210 had received two doses of AZD1222 and about 25 had received two doses of the MenACWY control vaccine. Paper-wide results and their limitations: The vaccine-associated CD4 TCRs covered the entire spike protein, and the dominant responses fell in regions 160-218 and 743-854. Because no samples from the day 14 peak response were available, repertoires could be characterized only after the peak T cell response. Conclusions about previously exposed vaccinees are limited because only 5 or 6 AZD1222 recipients were SARS-CoV-2 seropositive at baseline. Participants were mostly white British and included more females than males, and it was suggested by the authors that clonal diversity may have been underestimated. After two AZD1222 doses, both the breadth and the depth of spike-specific TCRs were significantly higher than at day 0 and than in MenACWY recipients. The 56-69-year group was small, and its depth increase did not reach significance, likely because of low power. Reportedly, close to half of the unique spike-specific TCRs recognized epitopes lying outside the regions that are mutated in the B.1.351 and B.1.1.7 variants.

Inclusive of the bounding cysteine and phenylalanine, the CDR3 is 15 residues long. CDR3 DNA only is kept here, 45 bases in frame from base 1. According to the germline V gene (reference sequence), CDR1 reads SSHAT and CDR2 reads FNYEAQ. Note on this clone: The clone's antigen remains unknown. An end of the junction differs from the germline gene, which may be a read error.

In light of the paper, this sample's time point label describes: baseline before first vaccination. The vaccinee samples were drawn from two UK trials, COV001 and COV002, one of which was a single-blind randomized controlled phase 2/3 trial testing AZD1222 (ChAdOx1 nCoV-19) in healthy adults. For TCRbeta chain sequencing, PBMC samples were collected from trial participants at day 0 and at day 28 after the second dose. The CDR3 regions of human TCRbeta chains were analyzed by immunosequencing. Turning to the authors' computational methods: TCRs in the repertoires were compared against a reference library of SARS-CoV-2-specific TCRs that had been generated with the MIRA antigen-specificity platform. Breadth meant the fraction of unique TCRs that were SARS-CoV-2-associated, whereas depth meant the fraction of total T cells that were SARS-CoV-2-associated. Using the MIRA data, every spike-specific TCR was mapped to the spike region that the TCR reacted to and assigned to either a CD4 or a CD8 class. Log10-transformed breadth and depth values were compared by one-way ANOVA with Sidak's multiple comparisons tests. Not all clones reach the TCRdb copy of this immuneACCESS table, which keeps in-frame sequences only. Checked studies attribute under half of the gap to unresolved V genes and leave the rest unexplained. The DNA gave D and trimming, while V, J and clone size come from that table. This sample is represented by 98,000 or so clones; around 91% of them were singletons. The ten biggest clones cover approximately 19% of the sample.

The TCR originated in an adult in good health. Here the sequenced sample was peripheral blood, taken on day 0 of AZD1222 vaccination. Recombination connected TRBV7-7 to TRBJ2-1, and TRBD2 aligns with 7 junction nucleotides. The nucleotide sequence is TGTGCTAGCAGCAGCGGGACTCCTCCGAGGTATGAGCAGTTCTTC. This encodes CASSSGTPPRYEQFF. Where the CDR3 stops, the reference TRBV7-7 and TRBJ2-1 genes take over; the full variable domain is GAGVSQSPRYKVTKRGQDVTLRCDPISSHATLYWYQQALGQGPEFLTYFNYEAQPDKSGLPSDRFSAERPEGSISTLTIQRTEQRDSAMYRCASSSGTPPRYEQFFGPGTRLTVL.